One sample yielded the 8 T cell receptor beta chains listed below, sequenced in a study of lymphopenia after photon versus proton radiotherapy. This table comes from immunoSEQ multiplex PCR, and its TCRdb copy is limited to in-frame clones, with some not included. The sample contains approximately 24,000 clones, under 95% of which appear only once. The input for sequencing was peripheral blood, taken from a patient treated with photon-based radiotherapy. Every receptor here comes from a woman in her forties or fifties with cholangiocarcinoma.

The chain is built from TRBV5-4 and TRBJ1-6; no reliable D call. Trimming removed 2 bases from V and 10 bases from J, with 10 bases in between. The CDR3 has 13 residues. Germline V gene data show CDR1 as SGHNT and CDR2 as YYREEE (reference sequence). CDR3 loop: CASSFVGLSPLHF. As DNA, the CDR3 is TGTGCCAGCAGCTTTGTGGGTTTATCACCCCTCCACTTT.

The chain joins TRBV5-1 to TRBJ2-7; 7 positions match TRBD2. The V gene's germline CDR1 is SGHRS and CDR2 YFSETQ. The CDR3 runs 14 residues. Trimming cost V 4 bases and J 7 bases; bases outside gene matches: 11. CDR3 DNA: TGCGCCAGCAGCCTTTCGGGGGGACCCTTGGAGCAGTACTTC. This gives the protein CASSLSGGPLEQYF.

This clone was seen once. This chain joins TRBV6-5 and TRBJ2-1; the D is unclear. Germline V lookup: CDR1 MNHEY, CDR2 SVGAGI. Trimming shortened V by 0 bases and J by 8 bases, and 8 bases separated the two germline ends. This CDR3 has 13 residues. The CDR3 reads CASSYSLRDEQFF. CDR3 sequence (DNA): TGTGCCAGCAGTTACTCATTACGGGATGAGCAGTTCTTC.

This sequence joins TRBV29-1 and TRBJ1-2; D is unresolved. Germline CDR1 and CDR2: SQVTM and ANQGSEA. The CDR3 extends over 11 amino acids. Trimming removed 3 bases from V and 3 bases from J, with 5 bases in between. CDR3 amino acids: CSVEEDYGYTF. Here the CDR3 DNA reads TGCAGCGTTGAGGAGGACTATGGCTACACCTTC. The complete variable domain, with remaining parts taken from reference TRBV29-1 and TRBJ1-2, reads SAVISQKPSRDICQRGTSLTIQCQVDSQVTMMFWYRQQPGQSLTLIATANQGSEATYESGFVIDKFPISRPNLTFSTLTVSNMSPEDSSIYLCSVEEDYGYTFGSGTRLTVV.

This clone was observed once. The genes are TRBV10-1 and TRBJ1-1; D is undetermined. The length of the CDR3 is 13 residues. Germline V gene sequence: CDR1 WNHNN, CDR2 SYGVQD (reference sequence). V was clipped by 2 bases and J by 5 bases, with 9 bases between them. CDR3 residues: CASSEPGRTEAFF. In nucleotides, the CDR3 is TGCGCCAGCAGTGAGCCCGGGAGAACTGAAGCTTTCTTT.

The V and J genes are TRBV5-4 and TRBJ2-1, with D perhaps matching TRBD1 (5 bases). Germline CDR1 is SGHNT and CDR2 is YYREEE (reference sequence). The CDR3 covers 15 residues. V was shortened by 0 bases and J by 2 bases, with 9 bases between the two germline ends. CDR3 in DNA: TGTGCCAGCAGCTTGGACAGGTTTACCTACAATGAGCAGTTCTTC. Translating gives CASSLDRFTYNEQFF.

The V call is TRBV6-1, the J call TRBJ2-1, with no clear D. The V and J ends lost 3 bases and 7 bases respectively, with 13 bases between them. The CDR3 has 14 residues. CDR1 is MNHNS and CDR2 is SASEGT in the germline V gene. DNA of the CDR3: TGTGCCAGCAGTGAGACGTGGTGGGGTAATGAGCAGTTCTTC. Amino acid sequence: CASSETWWGNEQFF.

The chain employs TRBV6-5 and TRBJ1-3; a weak D match, TRBD1 (5 bases). V lost 5 bases and J lost 5, with 16 bases in between. The CDR3 length is 15 residues. CDR1 is MNHEY and CDR2 is SVGAGI in the germline V gene. The CDR3, as DNA: TGTGCCAGCAGTCAAACGTGGGACCGCCGAAACACCATATATTTT. Protein sequence: CASSQTWDRRNTIYF.